A single sample is the source of the 15 T cell receptor beta chains below, sequenced in a study of blood T cells in healthy people across ages. Sample-barcoded 5' priming and a J-beta primer mix drove a second PCR of 7 to 11 cycles. Each CDR3 protein gets one entry after TCRdb re-called the 5' RACE reads with MiXCR. The data hold hundreds of thousands of distinct CDR3 sequences, with roughly half observed a single time. Sequencing was carried out using blood. These receptors came from a woman of 80 years or more in good health.

This clonotype was counted at least ten times. The chain joins TRBV7-2 to TRBJ2-5, with unresolved D. The germline gives CDR1 SGHTA, CDR2 FQGNSA. This CDR3 is 15 amino acids long. Trimming cost V 3 bases and J 1 base, with 12 bases left between them. The CDR3 nucleotides read TGTGCCAGCAGCTTCGACTGGACGGTCCAAGAGACCCAGTACTTC. Translating gives CASSFDWTVQETQYF.

This chain uses TRBV27 with TRBJ1-2; 8 bases map to TRBD1. V was pared by 3 bases and J by 4 bases, with 7 bases of the junction left unmatched. The CDR3 runs to 15 residues. CDR1 MNHEY and CDR2 SMNVEV come from the germline V gene (reference sequence). CDR3 protein: CASSFRTGNSYGYTF. CDR3 sequence (DNA): TGTGCCAGCAGTTTCAGGACAGGGAACAGCTATGGCTACACCTTC.

A single count supports this clonotype. A read error may be the cause here, since a much bigger clone is one base away. The chain couples TRBV4-2 to TRBJ1-2; 12 nucleotides match TRBD1. This CDR3 has 16 residues. Germline CDR1 LGHNA, CDR2 YNFKEQ. The V gene end was trimmed by 3 bases and the J gene end by 3 bases; junction bases not matched to a gene: 5. CDR3 in amino acids: CASSQCGTGGYYGYTF. CDR3 in DNA: TGTGCCAGCAGCCAGTGCGGGACAGGGGGCTACTATGGCTACACCTTC.

This chain connects TRBV27 to TRBJ2-1, with 7 positions matching TRBD2. The CDR3 sequence is 14 residues long. V shed 6 bases and J 6 bases; nucleotides not matched to a gene: 8. The germline CDR1 and CDR2 sequences are MNHEY and SMNVEV (reference sequence). The DNA of the CDR3 is TGTGCCAGCAGCCTCAGCCGGGGGGTCAATGAGCAGTTCTTC. Protein sequence: CASSLSRGVNEQFF.

The rearrangement links TRBV5-1 to TRBJ2-1, with 9 bases fitting TRBD1. The CDR3 has 14 residues. The ends lost 5 bases at V and 7 bases at J; junction bases unmatched: 7. Germline V gene data show CDR1 as SGHRS and CDR2 as YFSETQ. CDR3 region: CASRRTGDGNEQFF. CDR3 bases: TGCGCCAGCAGACGGACAGGGGATGGAAATGAGCAGTTCTTC.

V usage is TRBV11-2 and J usage is TRBJ1-2; no clear D. The CDR3 sequence is 14 residues long. The germline gives CDR1 SGHAT, CDR2 FQNNGV. The V end lost 1 base, the J end lost 1 base, and 7 bases lay between the germline ends. CDR3 sequence (DNA): TGTGCCAGCAGCTTAGGAGGCCTTAACTATGGCTACACCTTC. This gives the protein CASSLGGLNYGYTF.

The J gene is TRBJ2-1, the V gene TRBV29-1; 10 bases fit TRBD1. Germline CDR1 SQVTM, CDR2 ANQGSEA. The ends lost 4 bases at V and 1 base at J; junction bases unmatched: 1. This CDR3 has 14 amino acids. CDR3 coding DNA: TGCAGCGTTGGGGGACAGGGGTCCTACAATGAGCAGTTCTTC. Residues: CSVGGQGSYNEQFF.

In this sample, this clonotype turned up once. The chain couples TRBV11-2 to TRBJ2-3; tentative D call: TRBD1 (7 bases). The CDR3 has 16 amino acids. The germline V gene encodes CDR1 SGHAT and CDR2 FQNNGV. V lost 2 bases to trimming and J lost 4 bases, with 16 bases between them. Here the CDR3 DNA reads TGTGCCAGCAGCTTATATCGGGGGACAGCCCCAGATACGCAGTATTTT. It specifies CASSLYRGTAPDTQYF.

The table lists this clonotype with a few counts. The chain uses TRBV27 and TRBJ1-2; no clear D gene. The CDR3 consists of 13 residues. Germline V gene data show CDR1 as MNHEY and CDR2 as SMNVEV (reference sequence). Trimming took 8 bases from V and 6 from J, leaving 16 bases between them. CDR3 nucleotides: TGTGCCAGCCGCCACGAGTATGTGGATGGCTACACCTTC. Residues: CASRHEYVDGYTF.

This clonotype has more than one count but fewer than ten. This could be a read error, since a much larger clone is one nucleotide away. This sequence joins TRBV18 and TRBJ2-1, with 8 bases matching TRBD2. Germline assignment: CDR1 KGHSH and CDR2 LQKENI. Losses at the gene ends were 5 bases for V and 7 bases for J; bases not matched to a gene: 10. The CDR3 length is 15 residues. The CDR3 DNA reads TGTGCCAGCTCATTCCTAGCGGGTATTTTTAATGAGCAGTTCTTC. This gives the protein CASSFLAGIFNEQFF.

The V call is TRBV20-1, the J call TRBJ1-5; 7 bases are a match to TRBD1. Germline V gene lookup returns CDR1 DFQATT and CDR2 SNEGSKA (reference sequence). J gave up 7 bases and V 6 bases, and 6 bases lay outside the gene matches. CDR3 length: 12 amino acids. The CDR3 bases are TGCAGTGCCCAAGCAGGGGGGCAGCCCCAGCATTTT. Translation: CSAQAGGQPQHF.

This clonotype was observed at least ten times. The chain employs TRBV21-1 and TRBJ2-5. TRBV21-1 corresponds to a pseudogene. The CDR3 runs to 13 residues. The CDR3 region is CASSKWSWETQYF. The CDR3 DNA reads TGTGCCAGCAGCAAATGGTCCTGGGAAACCCAGTACTTC.

The count of this clonotype is one. The chain uses TRBV7-9 and TRBJ2-5; 10 positions match TRBD2. Per the germline V gene, CDR1 is SEHNR and CDR2 is FQNEAQ (reference sequence). The V and J ends lost 5 bases and 4 bases, in that order; junction bases with no gene match: 10. This CDR3 comprises 16 residues. CDR3 nucleotides: TGTGCCAGCAGCCAGACGAGCGGGGGGGCCGGAGAGACCCAGTACTTC. Its translation is CASSQTSGGAGETQYF.

J is TRBJ1-1 and V is TRBV5-1; 11 bases map to TRBD1. V trimming: 4 bases; J trimming: 1 base; junction bases outside the gene matches: 6. CDR1 and CDR2 (germline): SGHRS, YFSETQ. The CDR3 contains 16 residues. The CDR3 region has the DNA TGCGCCAGCAGCCCTGGACAGGGGGCTTGGAACACTGAAGCTTTCTTT. It yields the protein CASSPGQGAWNTEAFF.

This chain links TRBV10-3 with TRBJ2-6; D not certain. The CDR3 extends over 17 amino acids. V lost 6 bases and J 4 bases, leaving 19 bases between the germline ends. Germline V gene data show CDR1 as ENHRY and CDR2 as SYGVKD. The DNA for the CDR3 is TGTGCCATCAGGAGTGTGGTGGACGTGTCGGGGGCCAACGTCCTGACTTTC. Its translation: CAIRSVVDVSGANVLTF.